Below are 13 T cell receptor beta chains sequenced from a single sample in a study of blood T cell repertoires in COVID-19. Only in-frame clones appear in the TCRdb table, and some are missing; sequencing was by immunoSEQ multiplex PCR. The sample consists of roughly 200,000 clones, about 88% of them appearing once. The sequenced sample was peripheral blood. The receptors here all came from a woman aged 40 to 50 who had recovered from COVID-19.

This chain connects TRBV20-1 to TRBJ2-5, with TRBD2 matching over 10 bases. Germline lookup yields CDR1 DFQATT and CDR2 SNEGSKA (reference sequence). This CDR3 region has 12 residues. The V gene end was trimmed by 3 bases and the J gene end by 7 bases; junction bases not matched to a gene: 2. This CDR3 reads CSASVAGGTQYF. The DNA of the CDR3 is TGCAGTGCTAGTGTAGCGGGGGGGACCCAGTACTTC.

This chain links TRBV6-5 with TRBJ1-3; tentative D call: TRBD1 (5 bases). Germline V gives CDR1 MNHEY, CDR2 SVGAGI. This CDR3 is built from 14 residues. The V end lost 9 bases, the J end lost 0 bases, and 12 bases lay between the germline ends. CDR3: CASSQEYSGNTIYF. The DNA for the CDR3 is TGTGCCAGTTCACAGGAGTACTCTGGAAACACCATATATTTT.

The V and J genes are TRBV19 and TRBJ2-7, with a weak D call TRBD2 (5 bases). Germline V gene lookup returns CDR1 LNHDA and CDR2 SQIVND (reference sequence). V dropped 1 base and J dropped 4 bases, with 5 bases sitting between them. This CDR3 is 12 amino acids long. The CDR3: CASSIGGYEQYF. CDR3 DNA: TGTGCCAGTAGTATAGGAGGGTACGAGCAGTACTTC.

This clone occurred a few times. This chain uses TRBV7-6 with TRBJ2-2; a weak D match, TRBD2 (6 bases). CDR1 is SGHVS, CDR2 FNYEAQ, per germline. CDR3 length equals 17 residues. Trimming pared 0 bases from V and 0 bases from J, leaving 11 bases between. This CDR3 reads CASSLAVRGSNTGELFF. The CDR3 DNA sequence: TGTGCCAGCAGCTTAGCAGTACGGGGGTCGAACACCGGGGAGCTGTTTTTT.

The chain employs TRBV4-2 and TRBJ2-1, with D possibly TRBD1 on 6 matching bases. The CDR3 covers 14 residues. Trimming pared 0 bases from V and 6 bases from J, leaving 9 bases between. Germline loops: CDR1 LGHNA, CDR2 YNFKEQ. DNA of the CDR3: TGTGCCAGCAGCCAAGATAGAGGGGGCAATGAGCAGTTCTTC. Protein: CASSQDRGGNEQFF.

The chain recombines TRBV5-1 with TRBJ2-7, with 11 nucleotides matching TRBD2. Germline CDR1 and CDR2: SGHRS and YFSETQ. The CDR3 consists of 18 residues. V lost 0 bases, J lost 2 bases, and 10 bases stayed unmatched. This chain's CDR3 is CASSLAFSSGGHTYEQYF. Written as DNA, the CDR3 is TGCGCCAGCAGCTTGGCTTTTTCTAGCGGGGGGCATACCTACGAGCAGTACTTC.

This chain links TRBV5-4 with TRBJ1-2; D remains ambiguous. The CDR3 extends over 12 amino acids. Germline V lookup: CDR1 SGHNT, CDR2 YYREEE (reference sequence). V gave up 4 bases and J gave up 4 bases, with 8 bases separating them. The CDR3 is CASSEEAYGYTF. The CDR3 bases are TGTGCCAGCAGCGAAGAGGCCTATGGCTACACCTTC. Filled out from reference TRBV5-4 and TRBJ1-2, the complete variable domain reads ETGVTQSPTHLIKTRGQQVTLRCSSQSGHNTVSWYQQALGQGPQFIFQYYREEENGRGNFPPRFSGLQFPNYSSELNVNALELDDSALYLCASSEEAYGYTFGSGTRLTVV.

As to this clone: Other DNA sequences in this specimen translate into the identical CDR3. The chain recombines TRBV5-1 with TRBJ1-4, with TRBD1 identical over 8 bases. V shed 2 bases and J 7 bases; nucleotides not matched to a gene: 4. Germline V gene lookup returns CDR1 SGHRS and CDR2 YFSETQ. The CDR3 runs to 14 residues. CDR3 protein: CASSLGQGAEKLFF. DNA for the CDR3: TGCGCCAGCAGCTTAGGACAGGGAGCTGAAAAACTGTTTTTT.

This clone has only a few counts. The chain recombines TRBV29-1 with TRBJ1-1; D unclear. The CDR3 covers 10 residues. CDR1 SQVTM and CDR2 ANQGSEA come from the germline V gene. Trimming stripped 5 bases from V and 8 bases from J, with 9 bases between. CDR3: CSVQGTEAFF. The DNA of the CDR3 is TGCAGCGTTCAAGGAACAGAAGCTTTCTTT.

The gene calls are TRBV28 and TRBJ1-2; D not certain. There are 13 residues in the CDR3. V lost 7 bases and J lost 0, with 9 bases in between. The germline gives CDR1 MDHEN, CDR2 SYDVKM. The CDR3 region has the DNA TGTGCCAGCATCGGGGAAGCTAACTATGGCTACACCTTC. It specifies CASIGEANYGYTF.

CDR3 DNA: TGTGCCAGCAGTGAACTGCAGACTAGCGGTTACAATGAGCAGTTCTTC. It yields the protein CASSELQTSGYNEQFF. J is TRBJ2-1 and V is TRBV6-1; 9 bases are shared with TRBD2. CDR3 length equals 16 residues. Germline V gene sequence: CDR1 MNHNS, CDR2 SASEGT. J was trimmed by 4 bases and V by 2 bases; bases with no gene match: 6.

This chain uses TRBV6-4 with TRBJ2-5; perhaps TRBD1 as D (8 bases). Trimming removed 6 bases at V and 5 bases at J, with 13 bases between. Germline CDR1 is MRHNA and CDR2 is SNTAGT. The CDR3 is 13 residues long. DNA of the CDR3: TGTGCCAGCAGCACAGGGGGAGGGGAGACCCAGTACTTC. Its translation is CASSTGGGETQYF.

CDR3 bases: TGTGCCAGCAGCAAAGGCCAGTTGAAGCGGGAGGTCGAGCAGTACTTC. This codes for CASSKGQLKREVEQYF. The chain uses TRBV21-1 and TRBJ2-7; the D call in the table, TRBD2, was not verified against the DNA. TRBV21-1 is marked as a pseudogene. This CDR3 spans 16 amino acids.